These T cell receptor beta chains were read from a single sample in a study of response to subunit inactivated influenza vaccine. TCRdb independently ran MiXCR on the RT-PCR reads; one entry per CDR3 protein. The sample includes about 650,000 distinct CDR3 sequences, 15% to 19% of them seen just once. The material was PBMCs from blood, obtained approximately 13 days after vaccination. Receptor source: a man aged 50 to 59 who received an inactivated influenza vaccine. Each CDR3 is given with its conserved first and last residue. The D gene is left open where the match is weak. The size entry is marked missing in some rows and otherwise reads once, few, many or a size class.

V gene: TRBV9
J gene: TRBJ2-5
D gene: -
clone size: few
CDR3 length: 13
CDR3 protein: CASSVSIQETQYF
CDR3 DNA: TGTGCCAGCAGCGTATCCATCCAAGAGACCCAGTACTTC

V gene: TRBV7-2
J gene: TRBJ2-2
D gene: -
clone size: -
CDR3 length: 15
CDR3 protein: CASSLAIGSFGELFF
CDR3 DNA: TGTGCCAGCAGCTTAGCGATTGGTAGTTTCGGGGAGCTGTTTTTT

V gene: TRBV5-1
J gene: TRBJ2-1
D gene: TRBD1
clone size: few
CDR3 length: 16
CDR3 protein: CASSSQGDGAYNEQFF
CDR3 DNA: TGCGCCAGCAGCTCGCAGGGGGATGGGGCCTACAATGAGCAGTTCTTC

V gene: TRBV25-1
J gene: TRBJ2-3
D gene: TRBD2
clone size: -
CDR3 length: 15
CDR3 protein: CATQIAGGPSDTQYF
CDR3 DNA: TGTGCCACCCAAATAGCGGGAGGGCCATCAGATACGCAGTATTTT

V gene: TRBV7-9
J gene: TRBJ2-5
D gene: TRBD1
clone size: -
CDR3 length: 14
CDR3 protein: CASTVATGEETQYF
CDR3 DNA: TGTGCCAGCACCGTGGCGACAGGGGAAGAGACCCAGTACTTC

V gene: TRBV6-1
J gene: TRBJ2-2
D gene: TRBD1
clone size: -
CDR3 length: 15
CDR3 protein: CASSAGTGVAGELFF
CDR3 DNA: TGTGCCAGCAGCGCCGGGACAGGGGTCGCCGGGGAGCTGTTTTTT

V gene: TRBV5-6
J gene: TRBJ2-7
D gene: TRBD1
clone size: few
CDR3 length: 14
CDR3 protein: CASSAGTDVYEQYF
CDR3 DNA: TGTGCCAGCAGCGCCGGGACAGATGTCTACGAGCAGTACTTC

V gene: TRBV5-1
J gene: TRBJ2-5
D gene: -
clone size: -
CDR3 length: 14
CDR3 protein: CASSPKGSVETQYF
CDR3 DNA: TGCGCCAGCAGCCCAAAGGGGTCGGTGGAGACCCAGTACTTC

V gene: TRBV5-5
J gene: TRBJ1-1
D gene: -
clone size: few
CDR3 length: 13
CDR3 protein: CASSLSGETEAFF
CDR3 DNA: TGTGCCAGCAGCTTGTCTGGGGAAACTGAAGCTTTCTTT

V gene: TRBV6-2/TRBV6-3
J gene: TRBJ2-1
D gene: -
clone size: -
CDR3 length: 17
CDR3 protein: CASSYPTYSSSYNEQFF
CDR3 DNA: TGTGCCAGCAGTTACCCAACATACTCTAGCTCCTACAATGAGCAGTTCTTC

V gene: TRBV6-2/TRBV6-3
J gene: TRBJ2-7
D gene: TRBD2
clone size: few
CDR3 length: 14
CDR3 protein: CASARTSGGYEQYF
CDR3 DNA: TGTGCCAGCGCCAGGACTAGCGGGGGGTACGAGCAGTACTTC

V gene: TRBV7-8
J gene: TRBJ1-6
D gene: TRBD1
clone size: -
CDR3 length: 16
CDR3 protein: CASSPDPGQSNSPLHF
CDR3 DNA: TGTGCCAGCAGCCCGGACCCGGGACAGTCTAATTCACCCCTCCACTTT

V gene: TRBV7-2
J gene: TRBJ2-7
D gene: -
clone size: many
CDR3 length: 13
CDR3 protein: CASSLEAGYEQYF
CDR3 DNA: TGTGCCAGCAGCTTGGAGGCCGGGTACGAGCAGTACTTC

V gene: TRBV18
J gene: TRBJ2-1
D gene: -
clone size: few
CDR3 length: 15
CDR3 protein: CASSPMASAKNEQFF
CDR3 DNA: TGTGCCAGCTCACCAATGGCTAGCGCGAAGAATGAGCAGTTCTTC

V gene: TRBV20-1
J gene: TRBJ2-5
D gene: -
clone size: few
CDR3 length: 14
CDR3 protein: CSAHRLEAQETQYF
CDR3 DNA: TGCAGTGCCCATCGATTGGAGGCCCAAGAGACCCAGTACTTC

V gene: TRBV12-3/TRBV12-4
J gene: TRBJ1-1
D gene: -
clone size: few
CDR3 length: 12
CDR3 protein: CASSRNGREAFF
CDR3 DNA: TGTGCCAGCTCCCGGAATGGGAGAGAAGCTTTCTTT

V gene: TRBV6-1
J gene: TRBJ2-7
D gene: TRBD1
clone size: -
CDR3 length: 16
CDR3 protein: CASSEAGTALYYEQYF
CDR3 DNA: TGTGCCAGCAGTGAAGCCGGGACAGCACTTTACTACGAGCAGTACTTC

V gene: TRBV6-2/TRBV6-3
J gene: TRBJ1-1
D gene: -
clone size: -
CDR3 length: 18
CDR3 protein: CASALSDSLRGSWTEAFF
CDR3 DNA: TGTGCCAGCGCTCTATCGGACAGCCTAAGGGGTTCGTGGACTGAAGCTTTCTTT

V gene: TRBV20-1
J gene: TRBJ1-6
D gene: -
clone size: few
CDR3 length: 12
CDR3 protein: CSARNDASPLHF
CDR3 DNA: TGCAGTGCTAGAAACGATGCTTCACCCCTCCACTTT

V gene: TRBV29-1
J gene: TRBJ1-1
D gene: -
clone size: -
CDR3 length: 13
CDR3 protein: CSVAESLNTEAFF
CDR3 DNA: TGCAGCGTCGCCGAGAGCTTGAACACTGAAGCTTTCTTT

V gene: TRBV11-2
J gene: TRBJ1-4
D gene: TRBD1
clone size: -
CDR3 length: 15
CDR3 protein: CASSTIQGVLAKLFF
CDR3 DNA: TGTGCCAGCAGCACCATACAGGGGGTTCTAGCAAAACTGTTTTTT

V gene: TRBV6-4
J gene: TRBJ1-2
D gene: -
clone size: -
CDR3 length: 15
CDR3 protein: CASSDSFTSGSGYTF
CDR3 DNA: TGTGCCAGCAGTGACTCCTTTACCTCGGGCTCAGGCTACACCTTC

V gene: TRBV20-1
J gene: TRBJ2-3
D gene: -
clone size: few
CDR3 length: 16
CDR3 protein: CSARALEGRVTDTQYF
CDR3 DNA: TGCAGTGCTAGAGCCCTGGAGGGCAGGGTCACAGATACGCAGTATTTT

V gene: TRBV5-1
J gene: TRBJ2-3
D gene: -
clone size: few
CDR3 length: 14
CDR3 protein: CASSPDSLPDTQYF
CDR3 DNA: TGCGCCAGCAGCCCAGACAGTCTCCCAGATACGCAGTATTTT

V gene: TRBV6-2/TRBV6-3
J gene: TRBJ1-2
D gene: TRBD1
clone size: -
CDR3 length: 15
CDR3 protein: CASSYWTGTNYGYTF
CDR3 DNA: TGTGCCAGCAGTTACTGGACAGGGACTAACTATGGCTACACCTTC

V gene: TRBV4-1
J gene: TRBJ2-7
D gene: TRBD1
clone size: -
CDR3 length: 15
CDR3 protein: CASSLGQALSYEQYF
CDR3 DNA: TGCGCCAGCAGCCTCGGACAGGCCCTATCCTACGAGCAGTACTTC

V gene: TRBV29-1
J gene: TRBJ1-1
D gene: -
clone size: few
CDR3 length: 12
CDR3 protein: CSAGLMNTEAFF
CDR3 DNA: TGCAGCGCGGGGCTCATGAACACTGAAGCTTTCTTT

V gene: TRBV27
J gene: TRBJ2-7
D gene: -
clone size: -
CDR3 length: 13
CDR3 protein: CASSFHRDYEQYF
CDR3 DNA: TGTGCCAGCAGTTTCCACCGGGACTACGAGCAGTACTTC

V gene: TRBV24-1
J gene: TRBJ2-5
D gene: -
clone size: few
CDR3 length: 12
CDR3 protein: CATQDPQETQYF
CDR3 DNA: TGTGCCACCCAGGACCCGCAAGAGACCCAGTACTTC

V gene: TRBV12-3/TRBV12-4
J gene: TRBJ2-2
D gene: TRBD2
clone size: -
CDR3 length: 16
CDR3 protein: CASSESGTSATGELFF
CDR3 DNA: TGTGCCAGCAGTGAGTCCGGGACTAGCGCCACCGGGGAGCTGTTTTTT

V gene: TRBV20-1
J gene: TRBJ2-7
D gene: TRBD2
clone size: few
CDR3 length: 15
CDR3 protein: CSARPGTSGFYEQYF
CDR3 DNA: TGCAGTGCCAGACCGGGGACTAGCGGGTTCTACGAGCAGTACTTC

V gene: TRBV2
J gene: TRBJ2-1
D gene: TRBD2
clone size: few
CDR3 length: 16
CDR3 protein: CASSEMGLAGVDEQFF
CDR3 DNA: TGTGCCAGCAGTGAAATGGGACTAGCGGGAGTCGATGAGCAGTTCTTC

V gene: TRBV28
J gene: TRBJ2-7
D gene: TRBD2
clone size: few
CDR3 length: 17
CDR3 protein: CASSLTRGSGTNYEQYF
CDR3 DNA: TGTGCCAGCAGTTTAACCCGTGGTAGCGGGACGAACTACGAGCAGTACTTC

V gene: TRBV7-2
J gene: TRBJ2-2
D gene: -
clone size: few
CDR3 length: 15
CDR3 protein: CASSLVLLNTGELFF
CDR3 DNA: TGTGCCAGCAGCTTAGTTTTGCTGAACACCGGGGAGCTGTTTTTT

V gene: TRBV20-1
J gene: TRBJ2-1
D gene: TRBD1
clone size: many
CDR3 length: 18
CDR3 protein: CSAGPGTGVYSHYNEQFF
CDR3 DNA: TGCAGTGCTGGGCCCGGGACAGGGGTATATTCCCACTACAATGAGCAGTTCTTC